This TCR beta chain appears in the sequencing data of a study of cytomegalovirus exposure and HLA in healthy donors. Across the whole study: According to later analysis, the same platform produced the 120 or so validation and several hundred first-cohort repertoires.

The germline V and J ends were trimmed by 2 bases and 7 bases, with 16 bases remaining between them. CDR1 SGHDT and CDR2 YYEEEE come from the germline V gene. This CDR3 contains 16 residues. Study-wide points: The TCR clusters that emerged in the first cohort tended, a later analysis found, to co-occur in the 95 to 150 validation repertoires. Investigators reported 150 to 200 TCR beta chains as tied to cytomegalovirus.

Clones were sequenced by immunoSEQ multiplex PCR, and TCRdb holds only the in-frame ones, with some missing. The data show under 400,000 clones, 88% seen once. As for this clone: Its specificity is unknown.

The source is a man aged 30-40 years in good health and CMV-seronegative. V and J are TRBV5-6 and TRBJ1-6; D not resolved. The sample comprised PBMCs. CDR3 DNA sequence: TGTGCCAGCAGCTTTTACCGGACCCCGGGGAATTCACCCCTCCACTTT. Protein product: CASSFYRTPGNSPLHF.